The 9 T cell receptor beta chains in this list originate from one sample, sequenced in a study of cytomegalovirus exposure and HLA in healthy donors (dated by TCRdb to between 2016 and 2019). The library was built by means of the immunoSEQ multiplex PCR assay. Drawn from immuneACCESS, this table holds only the in-frame rearrangements with V and J called that TCRdb kept. Clones are partly lost; checked studies trace under half to an unresolved V gene and leave the rest unexplained. This sample is represented by some 77,000 clones; around 95% of them were singletons. The ten most abundant clones make up about 1.5% of the sample. What was sequenced was PBMCs. These receptor sequences come from a man younger than 35 in good health and CMV-seropositive.

The chain links TRBV7-8 to TRBJ2-1, with 12 bases aligning to TRBD2. Looked up from germline, CDR1 is SGHVS and CDR2 is FQNEAQ. The CDR3 loop spans 16 amino acids. V lost 4 bases to trimming and J lost 1 base; unmatched junction nucleotides: 2. The CDR3 nucleotides are TGTGCCAGCAGCTCGACTAGCGGGAGATCCTACAATGAGCAGTTCTTC. Protein sequence: CASSSTSGRSYNEQFF.

The chain couples TRBV7-2 to TRBJ2-5; 12 positions agree with TRBD1. V lost 3 bases and J lost 5; bases outside the gene matches: 4. In germline, CDR1 is SGHTA, CDR2 FQGNSA. The CDR3 covers 15 residues. CDR3: CASSLGTGGVETQYF. In nucleotides, the CDR3 is TGTGCCAGCAGCTTGGGGACAGGGGGCGTGGAGACCCAGTACTTC. Complete variable domain (other parts from reference TRBV7-2 and TRBJ2-5): GAGVSQSPSNKVTEKGKDVELRCDPISGHTALYWYRQSLGQGLEFLIYFQGNSAPDKSGLPSDRFSAERTGGSVSTLTIQRTQQEDSAVYLCASSLGTGGVETQYFGPGTRLLVL.

The chain uses TRBV5-4 and TRBJ2-5; 11 bases are a match to TRBD1. CDR3 length: 15 residues. The germline CDR1 and CDR2 sequences are SGHNT and YYREEE (reference sequence). Losses at the gene ends were 4 bases for V and 3 bases for J; bases not matched to a gene: 5. CDR3 nucleotide sequence: TGTGCCAGCAGCGCCCCGGGACAGGGGGAAGAGACCCAGTACTTC. Translation gives CASSAPGQGEETQYF.

The chain uses TRBV5-1 and TRBJ2-1; 7 bases fit TRBD1. This CDR3 spans 16 amino acids. J lost 0 bases, V lost 4 bases, and 7 bases had no gene match. CDR1 and CDR2 (germline): SGHRS, YFSETQ. The CDR3 loop is CASSGSPGGSYNEQFF. CDR3 nucleotide sequence: TGCGCCAGCAGCGGCAGTCCAGGGGGCTCCTACAATGAGCAGTTCTTC.

V usage is TRBV18 and J usage is TRBJ2-1; 11 bases align to TRBD2. Per the germline V gene, CDR1 is KGHSH and CDR2 is LQKENI. The CDR3 covers 18 residues. With 1 base clipped from V and 3 bases from J, the junction kept 8 bases outside the gene matches. CDR3 region: CASSPRVSGGALYNEQFF. DNA for the CDR3: TGTGCCAGCTCACCACGTGTTAGCGGGGGGGCGCTCTACAATGAGCAGTTCTTC.

The V and J genes are TRBV9 and TRBJ1-5, with 10 nucleotides matching TRBD1. CDR1 is SGDLS and CDR2 is YYNGEE in the germline V gene. Unmatched junction bases numbered 7, after V lost 4 bases and J lost 3 bases. This CDR3 is built from 16 residues. The CDR3 here is CASSPGTGALNQPQHF. The CDR3 region has the DNA TGTGCCAGCAGCCCCGGGACAGGGGCCCTCAATCAGCCCCAGCATTTT.

The CDR3 region is CASSYSRNRNYEQYF. The CDR3 region has the DNA TGTGCCAGCAGTTACTCTAGGAACAGAAACTACGAGCAGTACTTC. This chain joins TRBV6-5 and TRBJ2-7; D remains unclear. The germline gives CDR1 MNHEY, CDR2 SVGAGI. Between the trimmed V and J ends, which lost 0 bases and 3 bases, there was a span of 12 bases. The CDR3 runs to 15 residues.

The V and J genes are TRBV5-1 and TRBJ2-5; the match to TRBD1 covers 7 bases. The CDR3 loop spans 13 amino acids. Germline loops: CDR1 SGHRS, CDR2 YFSETQ. V dropped 3 bases and J dropped 2; count of bases not matched to a gene: 1. The CDR3 reads CASSWTGQETQYF. The DNA of the CDR3 is TGCGCCAGCAGCTGGACAGGTCAAGAGACCCAGTACTTC. Together with reference TRBV5-1 and TRBJ2-5, the CDR3 gives the full variable domain: KAGVTQTPRYLIKTRGQQVTLSCSPISGHRSVSWYQQTPGQGLQFLFEYFSETQRNKGNFPGRFSGRQFSNSRSEMNVSTLELGDSALYLCASSWTGQETQYFGPGTRLLVL.

This CDR3 reads CASRSSGGGDTQYF. CDR3 bases: TGTGCCAGCCGCTCTAGCGGGGGGGGAGATACGCAGTATTTT. The chain carries TRBV13 and TRBJ2-3; TRBD2 aligns across 12 bases. In germline, CDR1 is PRHDT, CDR2 FYEKMQ (reference sequence). V shed 8 bases, J shed 5 bases, and the junction held 5 bases outside the gene matches. The CDR3 runs 14 residues.